This T cell receptor (beta chain) derives from a study of T cell repertoires in cytomegalovirus infection. Overall study: Public TCR beta signatures were indicative of both CMV infection and a matching HLA type.

Germline CDR1 SQVTM, CDR2 ANQGSEA. With V trimmed by 6 bases and J by 5 bases, 12 bases remained unmatched. The CDR3 is 14 amino acids. TCRdb fed the reads into MiXCR, producing one record per CDR3 protein. The sample lists roughly 350,000 distinct CDR3 sequences, roughly 34% occurring once. In the case of this clonotype: Its antigen is unknown.

Source: cultured PBMCs, taken from culture after CMV antigen stimulation. The TCR sequence derives from a human donor in good health (CMV status not recorded). Some clones in this sample may be carry-over from other donors' samples. The chain uses TRBV29-1 and TRBJ1-2, with 7 bases matching TRBD1. The CDR3 coding sequence is TGCAGCGTGGAGTGGACAGGAGAATATTATGGCTACACCTTC. It specifies CSVEWTGEYYGYTF.